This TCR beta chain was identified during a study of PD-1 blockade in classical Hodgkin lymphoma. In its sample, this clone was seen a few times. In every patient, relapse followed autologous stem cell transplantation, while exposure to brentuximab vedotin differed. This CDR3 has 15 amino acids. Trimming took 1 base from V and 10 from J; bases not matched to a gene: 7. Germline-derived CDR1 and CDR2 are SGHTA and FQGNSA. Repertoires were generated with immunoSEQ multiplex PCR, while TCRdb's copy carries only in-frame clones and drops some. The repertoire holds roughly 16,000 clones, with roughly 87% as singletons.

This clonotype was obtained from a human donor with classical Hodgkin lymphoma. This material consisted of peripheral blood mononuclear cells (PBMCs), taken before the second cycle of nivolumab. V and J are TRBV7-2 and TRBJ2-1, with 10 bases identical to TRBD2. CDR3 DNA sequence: TGTGCCAGCAGCTTAGGGCTAGCGGGGGTCAACGAGCAGTTCTTC. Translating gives CASSLGLAGVNEQFF.